Listed here are 6 T cell receptor beta chains from one sample, sequenced in a study of blood T cell repertoires in COVID-19. The method was immunoSEQ multiplex PCR; TCRdb's version includes in-frame clones alone and lacks a portion of them. The repertoire includes about 250,000 clones, around 90% of them detected once, and roughly 0.8% sits in the top ten. Sequenced: peripheral blood. The source is a woman in her thirties with acute or convalescent COVID-19.

The chain has TRBV14 and TRBJ2-3; TRBD1 matches at 12 bases. Germline V gives CDR1 SGHDN, CDR2 FVKESK. The CDR3 sequence is 16 residues long. V dropped 4 bases and J dropped 6; count of bases not matched to a gene: 8. In DNA, the CDR3 is TGTGCCAGCAGCCTGGGGACAGGGGGCGCGGGGGATACGCAGTATTTT. Encoded protein: CASSLGTGGAGDTQYF.

This clone was recorded only once. The rearrangement links TRBV15 to TRBJ2-1; TRBD2 aligns across 13 bases. V dropped 2 bases and J dropped 7; count of bases not matched to a gene: 2. The germline CDR1 and CDR2 sequences are LNHNV and YYDKDF (reference sequence). The CDR3 extends over 15 amino acids. The CDR3 DNA sequence: TGTGCCACCAGCAGAAGGACTAGCGGGAGTAATGAGCAGTTCTTC. Translation gives CATSRRTSGSNEQFF.

This clone has more than one count but fewer than ten. The chain carries TRBV23-1 and TRBJ1-5, with 7 bases matching TRBD1. TRBV23-1 is assigned to the ORF class and has an uncertain function. V gave up 0 bases and J gave up 4 bases; unmatched junction bases: 6. CDR3 length equals 16 residues. Here the CDR3 DNA reads TGCGCCAGCAGTCAATCGAAGGGACAGCTTAATCAGCCCCAGCATTTT. This sequence encodes CASSQSKGQLNQPQHF.

The V call is TRBV6-6, the J call TRBJ2-3; D possibly corresponds to TRBD2 (6 bases). V was pared by 6 bases and J by 6 bases, with 10 bases between. CDR1 and CDR2 from the germline V gene are MNHNY and SVGAGI (reference sequence). The CDR3 has 12 amino acids. The CDR3 DNA follows: TGTGCCAGCAGGGTAGGAGGGGATACGCAGTATTTT. Amino acids: CASRVGGDTQYF.

This clone appeared a single time. This chain links TRBV19 with TRBJ1-6, with D possibly TRBD1 on 6 matching bases. The CDR3 is 15 amino acids. CDR1 is LNHDA and CDR2 is SQIVND in the germline V gene (reference sequence). V gave up 5 bases and J gave up 10 bases, with 18 bases separating them. The CDR3 DNA is TGTGCCAGTAGTTCGATCAGGGGCGGTGGATCACCCCTCCACTTT. It specifies CASSSIRGGGSPLHF.

This clone has a single count. V usage is TRBV27 and J usage is TRBJ2-1; no reliable D call. Germline lookup yields CDR1 MNHEY and CDR2 SMNVEV (reference sequence). V was clipped by 5 bases and J by 9 bases, with 11 bases between them. The CDR3 sequence is 12 residues long. The CDR3: CASSPPVGEQFF. The CDR3 DNA follows: TGTGCCAGCAGTCCCCCGGTTGGTGAGCAGTTCTTC.